This T cell receptor (beta chain) appears in the sequencing data of a study of CD8+ T cells in alopecia areata. In the study overall: Twice a day, 5 to 10 mg of oral tofacitinib was administered to treated patients.

Stated treatment: oral pan-JAK inhibitor, 5-10 mg twice daily. V trimming: 3 bases; J trimming: 7 bases; junction bases outside the gene matches: 8. From germline, CDR1 is GTSNPN and CDR2 SVGIG (reference sequence). The CDR3 runs to 14 residues. Sequencing templates came from extracted RNA that was reverse transcribed into cDNA. TCRdb's table, derived via immunoSEQ multiplex PCR, lists solely in-frame clones and lacks some. The table records approximately 180,000 clones, about 48% of them present only once. The source was CD8+ T cells sorted from blood, collected at week 24, from a patient treated with tofacitinib. This chain connects TRBV30 to TRBJ2-7; TRBD1 agrees at 11 bases. This TCR came from a human donor with alopecia areata. The CDR3 coding sequence is TGTGCCTGGAGCTCGGGACAGGGGGAGGATGAGCAGTACTTC. Its translation: CAWSSGQGEDEQYF.